This T cell receptor (beta chain) was retrieved from a study of regulatory T cells in long-lasting Graves disease. Study results and limitations: Persistent disease was characterized by preferential usage of TRBV28, TRBJ1-2 and TRBJ2-5. Lower TCR diversity was seen in persistent Graves' patients than in newly diagnosed ones. Comparison showed that persistent patients shared more public clonotypes (about 2,600) than new patients (roughly 970).

The time point: persistent/refractory GD, antithyroid drugs over 5 years with positive TRAb. The TCR library was prepared using RNA isolated from PBMCs. Building of the TCR beta libraries involved iRepertoire HTBI primers and Arm-PCR of CDR3 regions. TCRdb analysed the multiplex PCR reads with MiXCR anew, one entry per CDR3 protein. The table records 310,000 or so distinct CDR3 sequences, roughly a fifth of them present only once. This clonotype has ten or more counts. The antigen is not known. The CDR3 extends over 15 amino acids. Germline V gene lookup returns CDR1 DFQATT and CDR2 SNEGSKA (reference sequence). V was cut by 0 bases and J by 4 bases, with 16 bases left in between.

The clonotype originates from a female donor with Graves disease. The chain combines TRBV20-1 with TRBJ2-7; D is perhaps TRBD2 (5 bases). The input for sequencing was peripheral blood mononuclear cells (PBMCs), taken when the disease was refractory, from a patient treated with antithyroid drugs. The CDR3 loop is CSARDRGTMRYEQYF. In DNA form, the CDR3 reads TGCAGTGCTAGAGATCGGGGTACCATGCGATACGAGCAGTACTTC.